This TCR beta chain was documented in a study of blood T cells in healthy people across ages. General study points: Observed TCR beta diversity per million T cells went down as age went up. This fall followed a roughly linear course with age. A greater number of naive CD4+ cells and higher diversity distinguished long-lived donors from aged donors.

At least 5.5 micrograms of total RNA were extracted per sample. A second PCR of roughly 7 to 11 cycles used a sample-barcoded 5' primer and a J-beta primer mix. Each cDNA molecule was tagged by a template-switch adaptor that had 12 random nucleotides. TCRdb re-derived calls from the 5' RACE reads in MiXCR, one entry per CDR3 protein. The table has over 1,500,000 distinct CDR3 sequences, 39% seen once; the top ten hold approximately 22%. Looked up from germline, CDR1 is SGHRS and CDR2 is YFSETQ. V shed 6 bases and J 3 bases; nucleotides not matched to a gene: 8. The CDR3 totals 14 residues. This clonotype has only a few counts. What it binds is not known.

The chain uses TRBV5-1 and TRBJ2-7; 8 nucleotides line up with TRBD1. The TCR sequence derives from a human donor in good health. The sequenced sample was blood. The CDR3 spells CASTSIDRGYEQYF. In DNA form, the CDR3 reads TGCGCCAGCACCTCCATAGACAGGGGCTACGAGCAGTACTTC. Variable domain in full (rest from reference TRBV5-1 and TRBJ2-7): KAGVTQTPRYLIKTRGQQVTLSCSPISGHRSVSWYQQTPGQGLQFLFEYFSETQRNKGNFPGRFSGRQFSNSRSEMNVSTLELGDSALYLCASTSIDRGYEQYFGPGTRLTVT.